In its sample, the clone carrying this T cell receptor (beta chain) was seen many times. TCR beta CDR3 amplification used RNA transcripts. Investigators did first-round RT-PCR with HTBI primers, then second-round multiplex PCR. One entry per CDR3 protein results from TCRdb running MiXCR on the multiplex PCR reads. The table lists about 1.2 million distinct CDR3 sequences, about two fifths of them singletons. The sample belongs to a study of Graves' ophthalmopathy and Graves' hyperthyroidism. Looking at the study overall: Ophthalmopathy not arising within 18 months of follow-up defined hyperthyroidism as stable.

The sample was peripheral blood or thyroid tissue (not recorded which). This TCR was recovered from an adult man with Graves' hyperthyroidism.

The CDR3 here is CAISDESYNSPLHF. The CDR3 coding sequence is TGTGCCATCAGTGATGAGAGCTATAATTCACCCCTCCACTTT. V gene TRBV10-3 combines with J gene TRBJ1-6; D gene ambiguous. The ends were cut back, 3 bases at V and 3 bases at J, with 6 bases in the middle. CDR1 is ENHRY and CDR2 is SYGVKD in the germline V gene. The CDR3 has 14 residues.